Following are 22 T cell receptor beta chains from one sample sequenced in a study of radiotherapy plus CTLA-4 blockade in lung cancer. Repertoires were generated with immunoSEQ multiplex PCR, while TCRdb's copy carries only in-frame clones and drops some. The sample holds about 51,000 clones, roughly 83% seen once. Sequencing was performed on peripheral blood, taken from a patient treated with radiotherapy plus ipilimumab. All receptors come from a human donor with non-small cell lung cancer who had a complete response to radiotherapy plus ipilimumab.

This clone is a singleton in its sample. V is TRBV18 and J is TRBJ1-5, with D possibly matching TRBD1 (5 bases). The V and J ends lost 2 bases and 0 bases respectively, with 14 bases between them. The germline CDR1 and CDR2 sequences are KGHSH and LQKENI. The CDR3 contains 17 residues. The DNA for the CDR3 is TGTGCCAGCTCACCATCGTCGACAGTTTATAGCAATCAGCCCCAGCATTTT. This translates into CASSPSSTVYSNQPQHF.

The genes are TRBV7-9 and TRBJ1-5; possible D gene TRBD1, 5 bases. The CDR3 consists of 14 residues. The germline gives CDR1 SEHNR, CDR2 FQNEAQ (reference sequence). Trimming left V 1 base short and J 7 bases short, with 11 bases between. The CDR3 loop reads CASSLGAGQQPQHF. The CDR3 DNA is TGTGCCAGCAGCTTAGGGGCAGGGCAACAGCCCCAGCATTTT.

The chain is built from TRBV7-2 and TRBJ2-3, with a weak D call TRBD2 (6 bases). The CDR3 is made up of 15 amino acids. Trimming took off 7 bases at V and 4 bases at J, with 18 bases between the two ends. Germline V gene sequence: CDR1 SGHTA, CDR2 FQGNSA. The CDR3 nucleotides read TGTGCCAGCACTCCTACGGGCGGGGCGGCAGATACGCAGTATTTT. It codes for CASTPTGGAADTQYF. Using reference TRBV7-2 and TRBJ2-3 for the parts outside the CDR3, the full variable domain is GAGVSQSPSNKVTEKGKDVELRCDPISGHTALYWYRQSLGQGLEFLIYFQGNSAPDKSGLPSDRFSAERTGGSVSTLTIQRTQQEDSAVYLCASTPTGGAADTQYFGPGTRLTVL.

The J gene is TRBJ2-7, the V gene TRBV5-5, with 10 bases lining up with TRBD2. Germline lookup yields CDR1 SGHKS and CDR2 YYEKEE (reference sequence). Trimming removed 0 bases from V and 2 bases from J; junction bases left unmatched: 14. The CDR3 length is 19 residues. CDR3 region: CASSLGRGTSAQGPYEQYV. CDR3 bases: TGTGCCAGCAGCTTGGGTCGGGGGACTAGCGCTCAGGGCCCCTACGAGCAGTACGTC.

The chain carries TRBV5-4 and TRBJ1-2; a weak D match, TRBD1 (6 bases). Germline assignment: CDR1 SGHNT and CDR2 YYREEE (reference sequence). The V and J ends lost 2 bases and 1 base respectively, with 15 bases between them. The CDR3 has 16 amino acids. CDR3 protein: CASSFGTNRNNYGYTF. The CDR3 nucleotides read TGTGCCAGCAGCTTCGGGACAAACCGAAATAACTATGGCTACACCTTC.

The gene calls are TRBV15 and TRBJ2-7, with 7 bases fitting TRBD2. Trimming cost V 0 bases and J 9 bases; bases outside gene matches: 8. The germline gives CDR1 LNHNV, CDR2 YYDKDF (reference sequence). This CDR3 comprises 14 residues. The CDR3 region has the DNA TGTGCCACCAGCAGAGATGGGACCGGGGGGAGGCAGTACTTC. As protein: CATSRDGTGGRQYF.

The chain couples TRBV7-2 to TRBJ1-5; 9 nucleotides agree with TRBD1. CDR3 length: 15 residues. J gave up 3 bases and V 5 bases, and 5 bases lay outside the gene matches. The germline CDR1 and CDR2 sequences are SGHTA and FQGNSA. The CDR3 DNA reads TGTGCCAGCAGCCCGGACAGGGGCGTCAATCAGCCCCAGCATTTT. Amino acid sequence: CASSPDRGVNQPQHF.

This clone was seen a single time. The gene calls are TRBV30 and TRBJ2-2, with 12 bases identical to TRBD1. The CDR3 contains 13 residues. CDR1 and CDR2 (germline): GTSNPN, SVGIG (reference sequence). Unmatched junction bases numbered 1, after V lost 5 bases and J lost 6 bases. The CDR3 protein is CAWGTGGPGELFF. In nucleotides, the CDR3 is TGTGCCTGGGGGACAGGGGGCCCCGGGGAGCTGTTTTTT.

This clone was counted only a few times. J is TRBJ1-1 and V is TRBV18; D unresolved. V lost 0 bases to trimming and J lost 3 bases, with 8 bases between them. Germline assignment: CDR1 KGHSH and CDR2 LQKENI. This CDR3 is 14 amino acids long. In nucleotides, the CDR3 is TGTGCCAGCTCACCACCCCCGGGGTACACTGAAGCTTTCTTT. Translating it yields CASSPPPGYTEAFF.

This chain joins TRBV12-5 and TRBJ2-1, with 8 bases identical to TRBD2. Looked up from germline, CDR1 is LGHNT and CDR2 is FRNRAP. This CDR3 is built from 16 residues. V was pared by 6 bases and J by 3 bases, with 10 bases of the junction left unmatched. The CDR3 DNA follows: TGTGCTAGTGGCCCTTTGGGCGGGGGGTTCTACAATGAGCAGTTCTTC. Its protein is CASGPLGGGFYNEQFF.

CDR3 sequence (DNA): TGCGCCAGCAGCTTTGGGACTAGCACAGATACGCAGTATTTT. Amino acids: CASSFGTSTDTQYF. The V call is TRBV5-1, the J call TRBJ2-3, with D perhaps TRBD2 (6 bases). Trimming stripped 2 bases from V and 0 bases from J, with 7 bases between. This CDR3 comprises 14 residues. The germline V gene encodes CDR1 SGHRS and CDR2 YFSETQ.

The V and J genes are TRBV11-2 and TRBJ1-3; D uncertain. This CDR3 region has 14 residues. The germline CDR1 and CDR2 sequences are SGHAT and FQNNGV. V lost 3 bases to trimming and J lost 0 bases, with 6 bases between them. CDR3 coding DNA: TGTGCCAGCAGCTTCCGGTTCTCTGGAAACACCATATATTTT. Translated, it gives CASSFRFSGNTIYF.

This chain joins TRBV7-6 and TRBJ1-5; 8 bases line up with TRBD1. The germline gives CDR1 SGHVS, CDR2 FNYEAQ. The V gene end was trimmed by 1 base and the J gene end by 4 bases; junction bases not matched to a gene: 3. The CDR3 loop spans 15 amino acids. CDR3 DNA: TGTGCCAGCAGCTTAGGGCAGGGGGCGAATCAGCCCCAGCATTTT. This translates into CASSLGQGANQPQHF.

The genes are TRBV29-1 and TRBJ1-2, with 9 bases lining up with TRBD1. J gave up 2 bases and V 6 bases, and 10 bases lay outside the gene matches. This CDR3 spans 15 amino acids. Germline V gives CDR1 SQVTM, CDR2 ANQGSEA. CDR3 bases: TGCAGCGTGTGGGAGACAGGGGGACCCAACTATGGCTACACCTTC. This translates into CSVWETGGPNYGYTF.

The J gene is TRBJ1-1, the V gene TRBV9, with D unclear. From germline, CDR1 is SGDLS and CDR2 YYNGEE. Trimming left V 0 bases short and J 11 bases short, with 11 bases between. CDR3 size: 12 residues. Written as DNA, the CDR3 is TGTGCCAGCAGCGTAGTTGACGGGGAGGCTTTCTTT. Protein: CASSVVDGEAFF.

The gene calls are TRBV5-8 and TRBJ2-5; a possible D gene is TRBD1 (6 bases). Per germline, CDR1 SGHTS and CDR2 YDEGEE. CDR3 size: 14 residues. Trimming took off 4 bases at V and 4 bases at J, with 14 bases between the two ends. CDR3 protein: CASSLTGLGETQYF. The CDR3 DNA is TGTGCCAGCAGCCTTACAGGGTTGGGAGAGACCCAGTACTTC.

J is TRBJ1-4 and V is TRBV27; 7 nucleotides line up with TRBD1. CDR1 is MNHEY and CDR2 is SMNVEV in the germline V gene (reference sequence). V lost 6 bases to trimming and J lost 5 bases; unmatched junction nucleotides: 9. This CDR3 has 15 residues. The CDR3 nucleotides read TGTGCCAGCAGCCCCGAGACAGGGAAAAATGAAAAACTGTTTTTT. This codes for CASSPETGKNEKLFF.

A few counts support this clone. The chain is built from TRBV6-6 and TRBJ2-7; possibly TRBD1 for D (6 bases). Trimming cost V 8 bases and J 0 bases, with 14 bases left between them. Germline values: CDR1 MNHNY, CDR2 SVGAGI (reference sequence). The length of the CDR3 is 14 residues. CDR3 coding DNA: TGTGCCAGCTCTGACAGGTGGAGCTCCTACGAGCAGTACTTC. Protein product: CASSDRWSSYEQYF.

The chain carries TRBV6-5 and TRBJ1-5, with a weak D call TRBD1 (5 bases). The length of the CDR3 is 15 residues. Germline V gene lookup returns CDR1 MNHEY and CDR2 SVGAGI. V was shortened by 5 bases and J by 3 bases, with 14 bases between the two germline ends. The CDR3 loop is CASSLLGGINQPQHF. The CDR3 DNA follows: TGTGCCAGCAGTCTTCTGGGGGGTATCAATCAGCCCCAGCATTTT.

This chain uses TRBV6-5 with TRBJ2-7; D not certain. Germline V gene sequence: CDR1 MNHEY, CDR2 SVGAGI. The CDR3 has 13 residues. V was shortened by 2 bases and J by 2 bases, with 7 bases between the two germline ends. Here the CDR3 reads CASSYRSAYEQYF. CDR3 DNA sequence: TGTGCCAGCAGTTACAGGAGCGCCTACGAGCAGTACTTC.

The J gene is TRBJ2-7, the V gene TRBV25-1; 7 bases match TRBD1. The germline V gene encodes CDR1 MGHDK and CDR2 SYGVNS. J was trimmed by 1 base and V by 5 bases; bases with no gene match: 5. The CDR3 is 14 residues long. CDR3 loop: CASSRRTGSYEQYF. Here the CDR3 DNA reads TGTGCCAGCAGTAGGCGGACAGGTTCCTACGAGCAGTACTTC.

J is TRBJ1-1 and V is TRBV7-8, with TRBD1 as a possible D gene (5 bases). CDR3 size: 14 residues. With 5 bases removed from V and 0 bases from J, the gap between germline ends came to 10 bases. From germline, CDR1 is SGHVS and CDR2 FQNEAQ. CDR3 sequence reads: CASSPGGLNTEAFF. CDR3 bases: TGTGCCAGCAGCCCCGGGGGACTGAACACTGAAGCTTTCTTT.